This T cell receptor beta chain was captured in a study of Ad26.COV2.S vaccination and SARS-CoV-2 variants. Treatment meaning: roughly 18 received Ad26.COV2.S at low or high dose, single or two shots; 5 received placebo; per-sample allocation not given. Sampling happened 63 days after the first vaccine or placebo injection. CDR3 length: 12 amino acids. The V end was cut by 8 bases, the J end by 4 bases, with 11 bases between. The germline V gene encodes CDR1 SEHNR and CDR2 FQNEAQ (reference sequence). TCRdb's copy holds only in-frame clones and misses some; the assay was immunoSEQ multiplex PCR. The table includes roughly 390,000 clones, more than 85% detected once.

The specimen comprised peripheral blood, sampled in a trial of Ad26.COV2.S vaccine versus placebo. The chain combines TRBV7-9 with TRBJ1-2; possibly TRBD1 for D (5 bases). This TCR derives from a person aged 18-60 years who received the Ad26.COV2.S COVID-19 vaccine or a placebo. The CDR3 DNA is TGTGCCAGCGAAGACAGATCCTATGGCTACACCTTC. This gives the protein CASEDRSYGYTF.